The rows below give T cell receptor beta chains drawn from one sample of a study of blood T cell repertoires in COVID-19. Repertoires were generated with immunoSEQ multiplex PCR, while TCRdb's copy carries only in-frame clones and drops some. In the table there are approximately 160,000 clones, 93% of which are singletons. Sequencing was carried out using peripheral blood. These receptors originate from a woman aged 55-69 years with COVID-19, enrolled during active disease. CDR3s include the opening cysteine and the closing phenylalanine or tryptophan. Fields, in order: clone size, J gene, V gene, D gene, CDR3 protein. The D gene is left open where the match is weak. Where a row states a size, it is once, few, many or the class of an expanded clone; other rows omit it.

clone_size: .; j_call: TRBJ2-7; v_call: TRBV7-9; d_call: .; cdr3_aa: CASSLALGDSYEQYF
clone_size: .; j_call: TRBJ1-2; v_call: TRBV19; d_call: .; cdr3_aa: CASSIGGRYANYGYTF
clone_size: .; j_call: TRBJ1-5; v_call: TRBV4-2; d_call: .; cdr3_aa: CASSQVLGEVGNQPQHF
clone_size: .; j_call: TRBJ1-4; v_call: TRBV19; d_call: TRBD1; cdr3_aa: CASTLPGQGNEKLFF
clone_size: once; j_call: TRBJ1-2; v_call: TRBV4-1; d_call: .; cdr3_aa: CASSRGRRGSWQYGYTF
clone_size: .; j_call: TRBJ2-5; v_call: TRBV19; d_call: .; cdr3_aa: CASSIGSVVETQYF
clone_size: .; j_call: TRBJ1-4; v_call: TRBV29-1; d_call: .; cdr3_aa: CSVVGGATNEKLFF
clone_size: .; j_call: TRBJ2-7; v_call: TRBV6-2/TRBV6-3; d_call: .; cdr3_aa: CASSNHRVPEQYF
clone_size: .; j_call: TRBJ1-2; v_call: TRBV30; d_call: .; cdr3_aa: CAWSVRGNYGYTF
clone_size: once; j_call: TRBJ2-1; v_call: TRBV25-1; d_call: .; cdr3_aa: CASSEVGSAYNEQFF
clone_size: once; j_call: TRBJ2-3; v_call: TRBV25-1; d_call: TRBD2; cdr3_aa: CARRLAGGSTDTQYF
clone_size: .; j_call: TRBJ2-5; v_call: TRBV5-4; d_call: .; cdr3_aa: CASSREKYQETQYF
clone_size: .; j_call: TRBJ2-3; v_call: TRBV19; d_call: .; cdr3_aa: CASSAQGGHTQYF
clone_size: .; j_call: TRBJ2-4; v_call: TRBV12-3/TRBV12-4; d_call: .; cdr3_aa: CASSLAADIQYF
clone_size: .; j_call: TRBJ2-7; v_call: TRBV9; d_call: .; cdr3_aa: CASSARTGSSYEQYF
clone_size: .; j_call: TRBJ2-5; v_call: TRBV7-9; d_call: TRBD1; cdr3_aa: CASSPQTPGQGRVETQYF
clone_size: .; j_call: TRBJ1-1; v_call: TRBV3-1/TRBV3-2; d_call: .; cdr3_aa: CASSLAGGVRTEAFF
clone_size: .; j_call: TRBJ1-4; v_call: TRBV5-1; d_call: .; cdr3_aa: CASSLEARGEKLFF
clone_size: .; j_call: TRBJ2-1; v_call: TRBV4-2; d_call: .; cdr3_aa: CASSQDLASYNEQFF
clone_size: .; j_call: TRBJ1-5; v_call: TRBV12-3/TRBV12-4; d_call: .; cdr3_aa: CASRKGFQPQHF
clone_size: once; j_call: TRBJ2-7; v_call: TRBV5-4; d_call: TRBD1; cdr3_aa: CASSSGTGNFYEQYF
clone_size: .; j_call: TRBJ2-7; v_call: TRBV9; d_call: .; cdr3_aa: CASSPRGGTETYEQYF
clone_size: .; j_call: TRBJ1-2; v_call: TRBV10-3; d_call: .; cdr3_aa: CASSLSGTDYGYTF
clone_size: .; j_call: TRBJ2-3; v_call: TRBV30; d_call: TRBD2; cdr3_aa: CAQATGGGADTQYF
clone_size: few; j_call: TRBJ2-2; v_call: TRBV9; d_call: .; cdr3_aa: CASSVGRNTGELFF
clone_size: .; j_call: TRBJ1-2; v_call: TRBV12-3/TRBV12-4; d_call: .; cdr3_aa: CASSPGGGYGYTF
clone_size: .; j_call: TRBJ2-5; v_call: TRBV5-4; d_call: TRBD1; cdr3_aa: CASSWTGQETQYF
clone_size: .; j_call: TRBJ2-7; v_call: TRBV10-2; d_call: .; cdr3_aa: CASSDSRYEQYF
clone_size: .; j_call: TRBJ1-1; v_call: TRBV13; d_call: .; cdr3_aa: CASSLGARGTEAFF
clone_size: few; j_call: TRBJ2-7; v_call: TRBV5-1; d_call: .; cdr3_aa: CASSSSERAEQYF
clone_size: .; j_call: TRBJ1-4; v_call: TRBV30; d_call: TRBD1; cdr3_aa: CASDRGRGEKLFF
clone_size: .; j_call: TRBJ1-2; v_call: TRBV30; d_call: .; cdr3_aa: CAWTDSHATGYTF
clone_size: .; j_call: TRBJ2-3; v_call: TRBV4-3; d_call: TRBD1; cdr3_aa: CASSPDRGRFQRPDTQYF
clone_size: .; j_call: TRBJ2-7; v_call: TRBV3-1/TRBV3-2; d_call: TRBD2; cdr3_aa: CASSKSGAYSYEQYF
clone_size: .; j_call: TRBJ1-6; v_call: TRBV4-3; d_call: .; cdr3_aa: CASSQETVGGRNSPLHF
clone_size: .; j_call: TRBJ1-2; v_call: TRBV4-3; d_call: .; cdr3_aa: CASSQWQAVNYGYTF
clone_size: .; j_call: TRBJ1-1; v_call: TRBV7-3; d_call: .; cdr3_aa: CASSSYPGNTEAFF
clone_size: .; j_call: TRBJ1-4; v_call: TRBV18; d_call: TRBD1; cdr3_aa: CASSPRQGAQEKLFF
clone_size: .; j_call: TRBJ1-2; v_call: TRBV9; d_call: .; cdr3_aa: CASSVTLQGRHGYTF
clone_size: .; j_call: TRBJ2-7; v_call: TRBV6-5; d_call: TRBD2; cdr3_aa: CASSYSGTREQYF
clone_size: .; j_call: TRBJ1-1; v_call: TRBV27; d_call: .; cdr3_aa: CASGRDFSDGYTEAFF
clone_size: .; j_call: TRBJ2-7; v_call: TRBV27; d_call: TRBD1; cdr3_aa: CASSLRDRHYEQYF
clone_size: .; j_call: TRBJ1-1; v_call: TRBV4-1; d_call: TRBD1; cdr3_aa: CASSQKTTRTGVSEAFF
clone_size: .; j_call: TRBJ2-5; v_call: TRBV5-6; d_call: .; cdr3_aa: CASSPISRQETQYF
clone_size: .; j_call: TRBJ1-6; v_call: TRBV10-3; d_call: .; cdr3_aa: CAISPTENNSPLHF
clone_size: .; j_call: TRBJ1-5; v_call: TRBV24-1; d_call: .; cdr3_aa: CATHYGQNNSNQPQHF
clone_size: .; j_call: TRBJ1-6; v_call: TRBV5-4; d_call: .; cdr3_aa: CASSLSGGNFWSPLHF
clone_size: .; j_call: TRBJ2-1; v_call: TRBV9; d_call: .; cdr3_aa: CASSTGLFNEQFF
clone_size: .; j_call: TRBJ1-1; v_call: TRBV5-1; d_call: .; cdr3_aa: CASSLAGNGNTEAFF
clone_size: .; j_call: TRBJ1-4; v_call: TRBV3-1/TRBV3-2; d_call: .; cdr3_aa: CASSQEFGEKLFF
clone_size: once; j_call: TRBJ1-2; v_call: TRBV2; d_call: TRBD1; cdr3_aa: CASTETGYYGYTF